These 2 T cell receptor beta chains came from one sample sequenced in a study of blood T cell repertoires in COVID-19 (TCRdb year 2020). Libraries came from the immunoSEQ multiplex PCR assay. The immuneACCESS repertoire file appears here via TCRdb, limited to in-frame rearrangements. These files lack a portion of the clones; in checked studies, under half of the deficit traces to unresolved V genes, and the cause of the others is not known. Across this sample there are 220,000 or so clones, with over 80% seen only once. Approximately 6.8% of the sample goes to the ten largest clones. Sequenced sample: PBMCs or T cells enriched from blood (not recorded which). The receptors derive from a middle-aged woman who had recovered from COVID-19.

V and J are TRBV15 and TRBJ1-1; D unclear. Germline CDR1 and CDR2: LNHNV and YYDKDF (reference sequence). The V gene lost 1 base and the J gene lost 0 bases, with 9 bases spanning the gap. CDR3 length: 15 amino acids. CDR3 sequence reads: CATSRGFTMNTEAFF. The CDR3 DNA reads as TGTGCCACCAGCAGAGGGTTTACAATGAACACTGAAGCTTTCTTT.

The chain uses TRBV2 and TRBJ1-5; D perhaps matches TRBD1 (6 bases). The germline gives CDR1 SNHLY, CDR2 FYNNEI. The CDR3 spans 13 residues. Trimming took off 7 bases at V and 5 bases at J, with 12 bases between the two ends. Here the CDR3 DNA reads TGTGCCAGCATTGCAGGGGTGCATCAGCCCCAGCATTTT. It translates to CASIAGVHQPQHF.